A selection of T cell receptor beta chains follows, all from one sample in a study of T cell repertoires and Cas9 in healthy adults. Repertoires were generated with immunoSEQ multiplex PCR, while TCRdb's copy carries only in-frame clones and drops some. The sample has around 23,000 clones, approximately 90% seen once. The sample was CD4+ effector T cells (CD127+, CD25-, CD137-, CD154-) from PBMCs; culture status not recorded. Every receptor here comes from a human donor in good health. Each CDR3 is given with its conserved first and last residue. D genes are given only for firm matches. Clone size is not always given. Where it is, it says once, few, many or a class for expanded clones.

V	D	J	size	CDR3	DNA
TRBV19	TRBD1	TRBJ1-5	NA	CASSKGAGTVPNQPQHF	TGTGCCAGTAGTAAAGGGGCAGGGACAGTGCCCAATCAGCCCCAGCATTTT
TRBV19	NA	TRBJ2-6	NA	CASSIRGGSLSGANVLTF	TGTGCCAGTAGTATTCGTGGGGGCTCCCTCTCTGGGGCCAACGTCCTGACTTTC
TRBV19	NA	TRBJ2-5	NA	CASSPGIGETQYF	TGTGCCAGTAGTCCAGGGATCGGGGAGACCCAGTACTTC
TRBV7-3	NA	TRBJ2-3	NA	CASSLWGERTDTQYF	TGTGCCAGCAGCTTATGGGGGGAAAGAACAGATACGCAGTATTTT
TRBV7-2	NA	TRBJ2-2	NA	CASSPQGSDGELFF	TGTGCCAGCAGCCCCCAGGGATCGGACGGGGAGCTGTTTTTT
TRBV9	TRBD2	TRBJ2-3	once	CASSARGTSGSRTDTQYF	TGTGCCAGCAGCGCGAGGGGGACTAGCGGATCACGCACAGATACGCAGTATTTT
TRBV5-5	TRBD1	TRBJ2-4	NA	CASRVEVAETGWPKNIQYF	TGTGCCAGCAGGGTCGAGGTCGCGGAGACAGGGTGGCCCAAAAACATTCAGTACTTC
TRBV7-3	NA	TRBJ2-5	NA	CASSPTVQETQYF	TGTGCCAGCAGCCCGACAGTCCAAGAGACCCAGTACTTC
TRBV18	TRBD1	TRBJ1-5	NA	CASSPTGGGGNQPQHF	TGTGCCAGCTCACCGACAGGGGGCGGCGGCAATCAGCCCCAGCATTTT
TRBV10-3	TRBD2	TRBJ2-2	NA	CAISDIAPGLAAGELFF	TGTGCCATCAGTGATATCGCCCCGGGACTAGCGGCCGGGGAGCTGTTTTTT
TRBV7-9	TRBD2	TRBJ2-7	NA	CASSPGLAGNEQYF	TGTGCCAGTTCCCCTGGACTAGCGGGCAACGAGCAGTACTTC
TRBV7-2	NA	TRBJ1-1	NA	CASSSSSVNTEAFF	TGTGCCAGCAGCTCCTCTTCGGTGAACACTGAAGCTTTCTTT